The 8 T cell receptor beta chains below all came from one sample that was sequenced in a study of cytotoxic CD8 clonotypes in ibrutinib-treated CLL. Only in-frame clones appear in the TCRdb table, and some are missing; sequencing was by immunoSEQ multiplex PCR. The data contain about 200,000 clones, 79% of them singletons. The sequences come from PBMCs, collected after 12 months of ibrutinib treatment. The source is a human donor with chronic lymphocytic leukemia.

The chain couples TRBV19 to TRBJ2-7; 10 bases are shared with TRBD2. CDR3 length: 15 amino acids. V lost 3 bases to trimming and J lost 5 bases; unmatched junction nucleotides: 7. Germline CDR1 and CDR2: LNHDA and SQIVND (reference sequence). As DNA, the CDR3 is TGTGCCAGTAGTATCTCGCCTAGCGGGAGAAACGAGCAGTACTTC. Protein: CASSISPSGRNEQYF.

The chain links TRBV19 to TRBJ2-3; D possibly corresponds to TRBD2 (6 bases). From germline, CDR1 is LNHDA and CDR2 SQIVND (reference sequence). The CDR3 loop spans 18 amino acids. V was shortened by 3 bases and J by 7 bases, with 26 bases between the two germline ends. Written as DNA, the CDR3 is TGTGCCAGTAGTATGGGGAGTATGGCGGGATCCGCCATGAATACGCAGTATTTT. Translation: CASSMGSMAGSAMNTQYF.

The rearrangement links TRBV10-1 to TRBJ1-2; D remains unclear. The CDR3 length is 14 residues. Looked up from germline, CDR1 is WNHNN and CDR2 is SYGVQD (reference sequence). V lost 2 bases to trimming and J lost 2 bases, with 9 bases between them. The DNA of the CDR3 is TGCGCCAGCAGTGAGGGGATCGGCAACTATGGCTACACCTTC. It encodes CASSEGIGNYGYTF.

The chain has TRBV4-2 and TRBJ2-7; D unclear. This CDR3 is 15 amino acids long. The V end lost 1 base, the J end lost 3 bases, and 13 bases lay between the germline ends. Looked up from germline, CDR1 is LGHNA and CDR2 is YNFKEQ. For the CDR3, the DNA is TGTGCCAGCAGCCAAGTGGTCTCCCTTGGCTACGAGCAGTACTTC. The encoded protein is CASSQVVSLGYEQYF.

A single count supports this clone. The rearrangement links TRBV6-1 to TRBJ2-7; no firm D call. The CDR3 spans 13 residues. Trimming pared 5 bases from V and 3 bases from J, leaving 11 bases between. Germline V gene lookup returns CDR1 MNHNS and CDR2 SASEGT. The chain's CDR3 is CASSFGLNYEQYF. As DNA, the CDR3 is TGTGCCAGCAGTTTTGGGCTTAACTACGAGCAGTACTTC.

The V and J genes are TRBV27 and TRBJ1-4; D is perhaps TRBD1 (5 bases). The germline gives CDR1 MNHEY, CDR2 SMNVEV (reference sequence). The CDR3 consists of 19 residues. V lost 6 bases, J lost 2 bases, and 25 bases lay in between. CDR3 sequence (DNA): TGTGCCAGCAGCTCCACGGGTGGGACGTCGACCCCGACTAATGAAAAACTGTTTTTT. This codes for CASSSTGGTSTPTNEKLFF.

The chain carries TRBV7-8 and TRBJ1-3; D gene ambiguous. The V end was cut by 5 bases, the J end by 3 bases, with 14 bases between. This CDR3 has 15 residues. Germline V gene lookup returns CDR1 SGHVS and CDR2 FQNEAQ. The CDR3, as DNA: TGTGCCAGCAGCCGGCTACAGAAACTTGGAAACACCATATATTTT. Its translation is CASSRLQKLGNTIYF.

V usage is TRBV4-2 and J usage is TRBJ2-7, with 11 nucleotides matching TRBD2. CDR1 and CDR2 from the germline V gene are LGHNA and YNFKEQ. The CDR3 contains 15 residues. Losses at the gene ends were 4 bases for V and 1 base for J; bases not matched to a gene: 3. CDR3 sequence (DNA): TGTGCCAGCAGCCCGGGACTAGCGGAGTCCTACGAGCAGTACTTC. Translation gives CASSPGLAESYEQYF.